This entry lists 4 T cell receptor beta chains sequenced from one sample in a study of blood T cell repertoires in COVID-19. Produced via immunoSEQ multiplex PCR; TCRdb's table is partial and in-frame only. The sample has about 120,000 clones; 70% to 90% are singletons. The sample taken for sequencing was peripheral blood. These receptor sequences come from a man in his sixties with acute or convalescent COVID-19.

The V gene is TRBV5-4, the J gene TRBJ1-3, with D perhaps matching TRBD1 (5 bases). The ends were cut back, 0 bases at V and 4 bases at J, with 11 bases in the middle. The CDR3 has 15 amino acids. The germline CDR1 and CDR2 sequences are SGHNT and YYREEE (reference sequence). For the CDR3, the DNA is TGTGCCAGCAGCTTGGACCAGGGCAGAGGAAACACCATATATTTT. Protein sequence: CASSLDQGRGNTIYF.

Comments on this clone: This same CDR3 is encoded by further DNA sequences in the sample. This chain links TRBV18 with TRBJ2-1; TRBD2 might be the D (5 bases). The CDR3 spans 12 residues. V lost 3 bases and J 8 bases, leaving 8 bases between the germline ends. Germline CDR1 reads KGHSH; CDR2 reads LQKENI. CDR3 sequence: CASSPLRDEQFF. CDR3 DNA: TGTGCCAGCTCACCGTTGAGGGATGAGCAGTTCTTC.

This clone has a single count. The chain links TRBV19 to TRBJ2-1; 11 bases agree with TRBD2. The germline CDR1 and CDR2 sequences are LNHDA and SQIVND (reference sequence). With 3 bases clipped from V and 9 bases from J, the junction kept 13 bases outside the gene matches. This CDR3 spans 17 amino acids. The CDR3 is CASSILGTSGPRGEQFF. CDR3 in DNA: TGTGCCAGTAGTATCCTGGGGACTAGCGGCCCTCGGGGTGAGCAGTTCTTC.

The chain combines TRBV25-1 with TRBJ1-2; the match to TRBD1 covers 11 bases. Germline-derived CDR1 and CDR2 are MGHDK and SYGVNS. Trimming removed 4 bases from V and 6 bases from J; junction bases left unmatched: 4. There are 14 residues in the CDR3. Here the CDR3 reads CASSAGQGDHGYTF. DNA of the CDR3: TGTGCCAGCAGTGCGGGACAGGGGGACCATGGCTACACCTTC.